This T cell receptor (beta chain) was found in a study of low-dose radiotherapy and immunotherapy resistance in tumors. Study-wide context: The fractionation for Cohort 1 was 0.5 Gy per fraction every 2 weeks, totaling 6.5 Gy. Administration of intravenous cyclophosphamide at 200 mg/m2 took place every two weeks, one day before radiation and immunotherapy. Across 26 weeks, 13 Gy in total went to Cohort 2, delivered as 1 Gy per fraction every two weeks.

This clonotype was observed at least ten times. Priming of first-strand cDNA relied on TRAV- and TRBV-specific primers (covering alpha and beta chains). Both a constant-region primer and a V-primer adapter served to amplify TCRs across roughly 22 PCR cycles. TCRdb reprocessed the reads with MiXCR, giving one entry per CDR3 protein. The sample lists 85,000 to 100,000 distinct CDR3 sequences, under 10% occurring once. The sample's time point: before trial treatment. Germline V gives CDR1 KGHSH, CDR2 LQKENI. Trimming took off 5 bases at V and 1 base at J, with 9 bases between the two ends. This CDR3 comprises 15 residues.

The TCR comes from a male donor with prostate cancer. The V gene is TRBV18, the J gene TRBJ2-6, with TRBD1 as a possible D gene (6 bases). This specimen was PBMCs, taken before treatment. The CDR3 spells CASSTDRSGANVLTF. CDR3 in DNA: TGTGCCAGCTCAACCGACAGGTCTGGGGCCAACGTCCTGACTTTC.